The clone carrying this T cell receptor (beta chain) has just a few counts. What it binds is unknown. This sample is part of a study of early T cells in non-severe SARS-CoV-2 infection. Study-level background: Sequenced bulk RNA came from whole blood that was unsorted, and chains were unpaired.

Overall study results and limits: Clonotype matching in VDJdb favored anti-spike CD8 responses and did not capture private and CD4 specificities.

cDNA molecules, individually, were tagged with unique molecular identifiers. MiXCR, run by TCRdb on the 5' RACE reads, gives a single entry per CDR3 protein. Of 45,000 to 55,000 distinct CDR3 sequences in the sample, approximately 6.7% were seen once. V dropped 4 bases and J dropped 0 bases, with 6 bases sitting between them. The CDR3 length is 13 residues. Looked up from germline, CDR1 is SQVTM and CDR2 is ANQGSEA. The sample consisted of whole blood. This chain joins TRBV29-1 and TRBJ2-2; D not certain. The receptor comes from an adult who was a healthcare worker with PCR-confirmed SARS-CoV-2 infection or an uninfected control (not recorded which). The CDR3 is CSVVWPNTGELFF. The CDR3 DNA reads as TGCAGCGTTGTATGGCCGAACACCGGGGAGCTGTTTTTT.